Following are 27 T cell receptor beta chains from one sample sequenced in a study of glioma-infiltrating T cells. Using RNA template, CDR3s of TCR alpha and beta were amplified with iRepertoire arm-PCR. TCRdb re-analysed the multiplex PCR reads in MiXCR, keeping a single row per CDR3 protein. This sample has about 180,000 distinct CDR3 sequences, with under 55% found just once. The sample taken for sequencing was glioma tissue, nonneoplastic brain tissue, or PBMCs (not recorded which). These receptors were taken from a human donor with low-grade glioma or glioblastoma, undergoing nonglioma brain surgery, or in good health (not recorded which).

This clonotype was detected once. It may be a read error: a sequence one base away is much more abundant. The V and J genes are TRBV5-4 and TRBJ2-3; D tentatively fits TRBD1 or TRBD2 (5 bases each). CDR3 size: 16 residues. Trimming pared 2 bases from V and 2 bases from J, leaving 15 bases between. The V gene's germline CDR1 is SGHNT and CDR2 YYREEE (reference sequence). The CDR3 nucleotides read TGTGCCAGCAGCTTCCGGGATCTAGGGACCACAGATACGCAGTATTTT. Translating gives CASSFRDLGTTDTQYF.

Details on this clonotype: Germline is not matched at one junction end, which may reflect a read error. The chain combines TRBV24-1 with TRBJ2-2; D is possibly TRBD1 or TRBD2 (6 bases each). This CDR3 has 14 residues. CDR1 is KGHDR and CDR2 is SFDVKD in the germline V gene. The CDR3 protein is CATSRTDHTGGLFF. In DNA form, the CDR3 reads TGTGCCACCAGCCGGACAGACCACACCGGGGGGCTGTTTTTT.

The genes are TRBV9 and TRBJ2-1; no clear D gene. The CDR3 spans 13 residues. V lost 0 bases, J lost 6 bases, and 7 bases lay in between. Germline-derived CDR1 and CDR2 are SGDLS and YYNGEE. CDR3 sequence (DNA): TGTGCCAGCAGCGTAGGGTTGCGCAATGAGCAGTTCTTC. Translation: CASSVGLRNEQFF.

On this clonotype itself: At one boundary the junction diverges from the germline segment, which might be a read error. The chain employs TRBV28 and TRBJ1-5; 8 positions agree with TRBD1. The CDR3 sequence is 15 residues long. The germline V gene encodes CDR1 MDHEN and CDR2 SYDVKM. CDR3 in DNA: TGTACCAGCAGTCCGCCCGGACAGGGTAACCAGCCCCAGCATTTT. Translated, it gives CTSSPPGQGNQPQHF.

The rearrangement uses TRBV2 and TRBJ1-5; D is uncertain. CDR1 is SNHLY and CDR2 is FYNNEI in the germline V gene. The V end lost 5 bases, the J end lost 2 bases, and 13 bases lay between the germline ends. The length of the CDR3 is 15 residues. As DNA, the CDR3 is TGTGCCAGCAGTTATGCGGGGTCAGGCAATCAGCCCCAGCATTTT. Translation: CASSYAGSGNQPQHF.

This sequence joins TRBV29-1 and TRBJ2-1; D remains unclear. The germline V and J ends were trimmed by 4 bases and 5 bases, with 12 bases remaining between them. CDR3 size: 13 residues. The germline V gene encodes CDR1 SQVTM and CDR2 ANQGSEA. The CDR3 nucleotides read TGCAGCGTTGCAGCCCTCACTGACAATGAGCAGTTCTTC. It specifies CSVAALTDNEQFF.

This clonotype came up many times. The chain has TRBV7-9 and TRBJ1-1; D is unresolved. The V end lost 3 bases, the J end lost 2 bases, and 10 bases lay between the germline ends. The CDR3 length is 14 residues. Germline V lookup: CDR1 SEHNR, CDR2 FQNEAQ (reference sequence). In DNA, the CDR3 is TGTGCCAGCAGCTTGTTGTTACCAAACACTGAAGCTTTCTTT. Its protein is CASSLLLPNTEAFF.

This clonotype has more than one count but fewer than ten. The J gene is TRBJ2-7, the V gene TRBV2; TRBD1 matches at 8 bases. CDR1 SNHLY and CDR2 FYNNEI come from the germline V gene. Trimming cost V 9 bases and J 3 bases; bases outside gene matches: 16. The CDR3 totals 16 residues. CDR3 protein: CASSRIRLGQGYEQYF. CDR3 DNA sequence: TGTGCCAGTAGTAGAATCAGACTAGGACAGGGCTACGAGCAGTACTTC. The entire variable domain, with the rest obtained from reference TRBV2 and TRBJ2-7, is as follows: EPEVTQTPSHQVTQMGQEVILRCVPISNHLYFYWYRQILGQKVEFLVSFYNNEISEKSEIFDDQFSVERPDGSNFTLKIRSTKLEDSAMYFCASSRIRLGQGYEQYFGPGTRLTVT.

On this clonotype itself: A much larger clone differs from this one at a single base, so this may be a read error. The V call is TRBV27, the J call TRBJ2-1; tentatively, D is TRBD1 (6 bases). Germline V gene data show CDR1 as MNHEY and CDR2 as SMNVEV (reference sequence). Trimming stripped 7 bases from V and 2 bases from J, with 27 bases between. CDR3 length: 19 amino acids. The CDR3 reads CASILLGGLATPTYNEQFF. The CDR3, as DNA: TGTGCCAGCATCCTATTAGGGGGTTTGGCAACGCCGACCTACAATGAGCAGTTCTTC.

In regard to this clonotype: The junction shows a germline mismatch at one end, possibly a read error. The chain carries TRBV29-1 and TRBJ2-1; D not resolved. The CDR3 has 11 amino acids. Germline CDR1 SQVTM, CDR2 ANQGSEA. CDR3 sequence (DNA): TGCAGCGTTGAAGTTGCGAATGAGCAGTCCTTC. Protein sequence: CSVEVANEQSF.

At least ten counts were recorded for this clonotype. This chain uses TRBV27 with TRBJ2-2; no definite D call. The CDR3 contains 17 residues. From germline, CDR1 is MNHEY and CDR2 SMNVEV (reference sequence). V was shortened by 0 bases and J by 4 bases, with 15 bases between the two germline ends. This chain's CDR3 is CASSLSLYRRPTGELFF. CDR3 nucleotide sequence: TGTGCCAGCAGTTTATCATTGTATCGGCGCCCCACCGGGGAGCTGTTTTTT.

In regard to this clonotype: This sequence may be a read error, since a much larger clone differs from it by one base. The J gene is TRBJ2-7, the V gene TRBV6-2 or TRBV6-3; D not certain. The CDR3 totals 15 residues. V lost 7 bases, J lost 2 bases, and 18 bases lay in between. The V gene's germline CDR1 is MNHEY and CDR2 SVGEGT. CDR3 sequence: CASIRDTTDAYEQYF. The CDR3 coding sequence is TGTGCCAGCATTCGCGATACCACGGATGCCTACGAGCAGTACTTC.

About this clonotype itself: A much larger clone lies a single base off, so this may be a read error. This chain joins TRBV19 and TRBJ1-5, with TRBD1 matching 8 bases. The germline V gene encodes CDR1 LNHDA and CDR2 SQIVND (reference sequence). The CDR3 covers 15 residues. The chain's CDR3 is CASSTSDRANQTQHF. The CDR3 DNA sequence: TGTGCCAGTAGTACCTCGGACAGGGCCAATCAGACCCAGCATTTT.

Points on this clonotype: One base away lies a much larger clone, so this may be a sequencing read error. Likely a read error: the CDR3 ends without its conserved phenylalanine or tryptophan. The chain links TRBV28 to TRBJ2-1, with no clear D. The end of the DNA aligns better with TRBJ2-7, so the J call may be wrong. The CDR3 is 11 residues long. Germline assignment: CDR1 MDHEN and CDR2 SYDVKM. CDR3: CASRDSYEQYS. In nucleotides, the CDR3 is TGTGCCAGCAGGGATTCCTACGAGCAGTACTCC.

This clonotype was detected only a few times. The chain combines TRBV29-1 with TRBJ2-1, with 8 bases fitting TRBD2. The CDR3 sequence is 12 residues long. Germline V gene lookup returns CDR1 SQVTM and CDR2 ANQGSEA. V shed 4 bases and J 7 bases; nucleotides not matched to a gene: 3. CDR3 sequence: CSVGAGANEQFF. The CDR3, as DNA: TGCAGCGTTGGAGCGGGAGCGAATGAGCAGTTCTTC.

On this clonotype itself: A much larger clone lies one base from this, so it may be a read error. This chain uses TRBV4-1 with TRBJ1-5; D is uncertain. Germline V gives CDR1 MGHRA, CDR2 YSYEKL. V lost 0 bases and J 0 bases, leaving 6 bases between the germline ends. This CDR3 region has 15 residues. DNA for the CDR3: TGCGCCAGCAGCCAAGATGTAGATAGCAATCAGCCCCAGCATTTT. This codes for CASSQDVDSNQPQHF.

This clonotype came up many times. The rearrangement joins TRBV7-2 to TRBJ1-5; possibly TRBD1 for D (5 bases). The CDR3 contains 15 residues. V lost 4 bases and J 4 bases, leaving 14 bases between the germline ends. Germline V gene sequence: CDR1 SGHTA, CDR2 FQGNSA. CDR3 in amino acids: CASSSTGTDNQPQHF. The CDR3 bases are TGTGCCAGCAGCTCAACTGGGACGGATAATCAGCCCCAGCATTTT.

As concerns this clonotype: The junction does not match germline at one end; this may be a read error. The chain carries TRBV20-1 and TRBJ2-3; no reliable D call. CDR1 DFQATT and CDR2 SNEGSKA come from the germline V gene (reference sequence). There are 11 residues in the CDR3. The chain's CDR3 is CSRIFEDKQYF. CDR3 nucleotides: TGCAGTCGGATCTTTGAGGATAAGCAGTATTTT.

This chain links TRBV5-1 with TRBJ2-7; 8 bases agree with TRBD1. Germline-derived CDR1 and CDR2 are SGHRS and YFSETQ. Trimming cost V 4 bases and J 1 base; bases outside gene matches: 7. The CDR3 has 15 amino acids. The CDR3 region has the DNA TGCGCCAGCAGCCTAACAGGGGGGTCTTCCTACGAGCAGTACTTC. Translating it yields CASSLTGGSSYEQYF.

The V and J genes are TRBV20-1 and TRBJ2-7, with TRBD2 identical over 8 bases. The V gene's germline CDR1 is DFQATT and CDR2 SNEGSKA (reference sequence). The J segment lost 0 bases and the V segment lost 4 bases, leaving 8 bases of the junction unmatched. There are 15 residues in the CDR3. In nucleotides, the CDR3 is TGCAGTGCTATAAGTCTAGCGGGTCACTCCTACGAGCAGTACTTC. It encodes CSAISLAGHSYEQYF.

Ten or more counts support this clonotype. The gene calls are TRBV12-3 or TRBV12-4 and TRBJ2-7; D gene unclear. CDR3 length: 11 residues. V lost 9 bases and J lost 0, with 6 bases in between. CDR3 region: CASSVSYEQYF. In nucleotides, the CDR3 is TGTGCCAGTTCTGTCTCCTACGAGCAGTACTTC.

The chain has TRBV5-4 and TRBJ2-5, with TRBD2 matching over 7 bases. Germline loops: CDR1 SGHNT, CDR2 YYREEE (reference sequence). CDR3 length: 14 residues. V shed 4 bases and J 5 bases; nucleotides not matched to a gene: 8. CDR3 in amino acids: CASSPIGEGETQYF. The CDR3 DNA reads TGTGCCAGCAGCCCCATCGGGGAGGGCGAGACCCAGTACTTC.

Concerning this clonotype itself: No DNA is shown, since the ends of the CDR3 on it are uncertain; the CDR3 is the one TCRdb lists. CDR3 region: CASSTSPGLAEGTLNTGELFF. The V and J genes are TRBV27 and TRBJ2-2; TRBD2 was called by the table and not checked on the DNA. With termini counted, the CDR3 has 21 amino acids. Germline CDR1 reads MNHEY; CDR2 reads SMNVEV (reference sequence).

This clonotype was picked up a small number of times. The chain joins TRBV2 to TRBJ2-5; D gene unclear. This CDR3 has 12 residues. Trimming stripped 2 bases from V and 0 bases from J, with 1 base between. In germline, CDR1 is SNHLY, CDR2 FYNNEI. In DNA, the CDR3 is TGTGCCAGCAGTGAACACCAAGAGACCCAGTACTTC. It translates to CASSEHQETQYF.

This clonotype was counted between two and nine times. The rearrangement links TRBV7-9 to TRBJ1-1; possibly TRBD1 for D (6 bases). This CDR3 spans 15 amino acids. The V end was cut by 7 bases, the J end by 4 bases, with 19 bases between. CDR1 SEHNR and CDR2 FQNEAQ come from the germline V gene (reference sequence). Here the CDR3 DNA reads TGTGCCAGCACCCAATCCGGGGGGCTCCTCACTGAAGCTTTCTTT. Amino acid sequence: CASTQSGGLLTEAFF.

This clonotype was detected only a few times. This rearrangement joins TRBV20-1 to TRBJ1-3, with a possible D match to TRBD1 (5 bases). The CDR3 runs to 18 residues. Germline V gene data show CDR1 as DFQATT and CDR2 as SNEGSKA (reference sequence). The ends were cut back, 0 bases at V and 4 bases at J, with 22 bases in the middle. The CDR3 DNA is TGCAGTGCTAGAGATCGGGGGGGGACTCTCCTGGGGGGAAACACCATATATTTT. Translated: CSARDRGGTLLGGNTIYF.

The chain is built from TRBV28 and TRBJ2-2; D gene unclear. Germline V gives CDR1 MDHEN, CDR2 SYDVKM. CDR3 length equals 16 residues. The V end lost 5 bases, the J end lost 0 bases, and 13 bases lay between the germline ends. CDR3 amino acids: CASSETTVANTGELFF. The DNA of the CDR3 is TGTGCCAGCAGTGAAACTACAGTTGCGAACACCGGGGAGCTGTTTTTT. The full variable domain, with the rest looked up from reference TRBV28 and TRBJ2-2, is DVKVTQSSRYLVKRTGEKVFLECVQDMDHENMFWYRQDPGLGLRLIYFSYDVKMKEKGDIPEGYSVSREKKERFSLILESASTNQTSMYLCASSETTVANTGELFFGEGSRLTVL.